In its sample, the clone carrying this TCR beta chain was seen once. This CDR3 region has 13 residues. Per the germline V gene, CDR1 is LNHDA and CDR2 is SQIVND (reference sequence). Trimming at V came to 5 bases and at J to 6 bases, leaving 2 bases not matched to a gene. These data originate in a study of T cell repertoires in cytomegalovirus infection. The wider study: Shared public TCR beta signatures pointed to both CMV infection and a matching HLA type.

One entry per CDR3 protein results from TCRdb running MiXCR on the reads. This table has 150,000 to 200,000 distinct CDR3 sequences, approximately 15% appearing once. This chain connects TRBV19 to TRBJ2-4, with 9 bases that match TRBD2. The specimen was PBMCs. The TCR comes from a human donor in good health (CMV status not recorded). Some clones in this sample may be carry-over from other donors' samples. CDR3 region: CASSEAGGNIQYF. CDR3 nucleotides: TGTGCCAGTAGTGAAGCGGGAGGAAACATTCAGTACTTC.